This record looks at one T cell receptor beta chain sequence and its context. Its antigen is undetermined. V lost 1 base, J lost 4 bases, and 13 bases lay in between. This CDR3 is 15 amino acids long. Germline loops: CDR1 DFQATT, CDR2 SNEGSKA (reference sequence). This entry belongs to a study of molecular identifiers for immune sequencing clone quantification. Study outcomes and limitations: Clones of above 20 RNA copies carried over 99% of effector molecules; in naive cells they carried under 1%.

TCRdb re-called the PCR reads through MiXCR, storing one row per CDR3 protein. The sample has 350,000 or so distinct CDR3 sequences; around 21% are singletons. This chain uses TRBV20-1 with TRBJ2-2; a weak D match, TRBD2 (6 bases). Sequenced sample: naive CD8+ T cells from blood, with Jurkat cell RNA spiked in. Subset meaning: FACS-sorted CD8+CD4-CCR7+CD45RA+ naive T cells. This TCR derives from a human donor in good health. Some libraries in this study had Jurkat cell RNA spiked in. CDR3 nucleotides: TGCAGTGCTAGAGGGGGGTGGGACTCCACCGGGGAGCTGTTTTTT. This codes for CSARGGWDSTGELFF.